This TCR beta chain emerged from a study of OX40 agonist ivuxolimab in advanced cancers. Study-wide background: Ivuxolimab, an antibody that agonizes OX40 (CD134), was administered to the patients.

Here immunoSEQ multiplex PCR was the method, and the copy in TCRdb shows in-frame clones only, minus some. The sample has approximately 90,000 clones, over 75% seen once. This CDR3 comprises 15 residues. Germline CDR1 reads SGDLS; CDR2 reads YYNGEE. After removal of 2 bases from V and 0 bases from J, the junction contained 2 bases not matched to a gene. Blood samples were obtained at baseline, cycle 4 day 1, and cycle 7 day 1. The material was CD4+ or CD8+ T cells sorted from blood, obtained in a trial of the OX40 agonist ivuxolimab. The chain combines TRBV9 with TRBJ2-5, with TRBD1 matching 9 bases. The TCR was taken from an adult with an advanced solid tumor such as melanoma, head and neck, liver or kidney cancer. The DNA of the CDR3 is TGTGCCAGCAGCGTCAGACAGGGGGACCAAGAGACCCAGTACTTC. It codes for CASSVRQGDQETQYF.